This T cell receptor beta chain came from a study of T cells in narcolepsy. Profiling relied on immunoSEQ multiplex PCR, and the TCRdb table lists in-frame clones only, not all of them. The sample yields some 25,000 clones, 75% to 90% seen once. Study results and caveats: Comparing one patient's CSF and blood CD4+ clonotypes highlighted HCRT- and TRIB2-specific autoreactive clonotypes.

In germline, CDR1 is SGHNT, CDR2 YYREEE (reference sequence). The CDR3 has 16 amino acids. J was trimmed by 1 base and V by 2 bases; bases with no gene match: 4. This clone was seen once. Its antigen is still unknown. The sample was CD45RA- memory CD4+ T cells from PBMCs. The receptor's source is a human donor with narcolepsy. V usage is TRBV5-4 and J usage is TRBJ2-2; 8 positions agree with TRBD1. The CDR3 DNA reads TGTGCCAGCAGCTTCTACAGGGGGAGGAACACCGGGGAGCTGTTTTTT. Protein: CASSFYRGRNTGELFF.